This T cell receptor beta chain came from a study of T cells in Graves' hyperthyroidism and ophthalmopathy. General study results and limits: Before onset, by a median of approximately 5.9 months, the model predicted ophthalmopathy.

Amplified TCR beta CDR3 regions derived from RNA transcripts. When the TCR CDR3 underwent first-round RT-PCR, the HTBI primer set was used. TCRdb reprocessed the multiplex PCR reads with MiXCR, giving one entry per CDR3 protein. The sample has some 740,000 distinct CDR3 sequences, 12% to 15% seen once; the top ten hold roughly 10%. Hyperthyroidism was newly diagnosed in patients aged 18 to 65 (duration under 2 months). Clinicians diagnosed patients from clinical symptoms, serum thyroxine and TRAb, thyroid ultrasound and orbital computed tomography. Source material for PBMCs was more than 7.5 ml fresh peripheral blood. This clonotype has a count of ten or more. What it recognizes is unknown. The CDR3 length is 13 residues. The V end lost 6 bases, the J end lost 7 bases, and 12 bases lay between the germline ends. From germline, CDR1 is SNHLY and CDR2 FYNNEI.

The sequencing input was blood. The gene calls are TRBV2 and TRBJ1-4; D uncertain. This receptor was obtained from a woman aged 18-29 years with Graves' hyperthyroidism. The CDR3 loop reads CASRSRPGEKLFF. The DNA of the CDR3 is TGTGCCAGCAGGAGCAGACCGGGTGAAAAACTGTTTTTT.